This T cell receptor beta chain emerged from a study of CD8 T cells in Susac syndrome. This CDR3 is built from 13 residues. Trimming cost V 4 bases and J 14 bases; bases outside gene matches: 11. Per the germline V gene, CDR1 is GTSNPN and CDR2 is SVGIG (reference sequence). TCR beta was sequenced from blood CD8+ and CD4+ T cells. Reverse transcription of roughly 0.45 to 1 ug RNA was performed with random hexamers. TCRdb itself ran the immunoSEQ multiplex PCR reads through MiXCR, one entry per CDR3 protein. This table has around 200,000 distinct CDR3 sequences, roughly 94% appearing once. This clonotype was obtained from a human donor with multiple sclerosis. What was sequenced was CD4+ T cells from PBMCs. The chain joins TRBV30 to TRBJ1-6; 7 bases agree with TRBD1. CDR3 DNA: TGTGCCTGGACGCGGACAGGAAATTCGGCCCTCCACTTT. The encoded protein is CAWTRTGNSALHF.